This section outlines one T cell receptor beta chain sequence together with its context. Germline loops: CDR1 MNHEY, CDR2 SMNVEV (reference sequence). Trimming left V 0 bases short and J 6 bases short, with 14 bases between. The CDR3 spans 16 residues. This entry is derived from a study of blood T cell repertoires in COVID-19. As for the study in general: COVID-19 samples from acute and convalescent phases originated in the United States, Italy and Spain. T cells, B-cell-depleted T cells, or PBMCs supplied cDNA or gDNA.

Here immunoSEQ multiplex PCR was the method, and the copy in TCRdb shows in-frame clones only, minus some. The profile covers 300,000 to 400,000 clones, with 80% to 90% appearing a single time and 1% taken by the ten largest. Material for sequencing was PBMCs or T cells enriched from blood (not recorded which). The chain has TRBV27 and TRBJ2-2; D might be TRBD1 (6 bases). The receptor was derived from a man aged 18 to 35 who had recovered from COVID-19. CDR3 sequence: CASSLSTYRAAGELFF. In nucleotides, the CDR3 is TGTGCCAGCAGTTTATCGACGTACAGGGCGGCCGGGGAGCTGTTTTTT.